This T cell receptor (beta chain) is drawn from a study of response to subunit inactivated influenza vaccine. Using its own MiXCR run on the RT-PCR reads, TCRdb lists one record per CDR3 protein. The sample contains roughly 170,000 distinct CDR3 sequences, about 10% of which appear only once. The table lists this clonotype with a few counts. What it binds is unknown. The study's findings and limits: The authors suggested that few new T cells are recruited per seasonal influenza vaccination.

The V segment lost 3 bases and the J segment 7 bases; nucleotides outside the gene matches: 2. The CDR3 extends over 13 amino acids. Germline CDR1 reads LGHNA; CDR2 reads YSLEER. The rearrangement links TRBV4-3 to TRBJ1-4; 7 nucleotides line up with TRBD1. This TCR came from a man aged 45 to 65 who received an inactivated influenza vaccine. The specimen was non-naive T cells sorted from PBMCs, collected on the day of vaccination. The chain's CDR3 is CASSHRDSEKLFF. In DNA form, the CDR3 reads TGCGCCAGCAGCCACCGGGACAGTGAAAAACTGTTTTTT.